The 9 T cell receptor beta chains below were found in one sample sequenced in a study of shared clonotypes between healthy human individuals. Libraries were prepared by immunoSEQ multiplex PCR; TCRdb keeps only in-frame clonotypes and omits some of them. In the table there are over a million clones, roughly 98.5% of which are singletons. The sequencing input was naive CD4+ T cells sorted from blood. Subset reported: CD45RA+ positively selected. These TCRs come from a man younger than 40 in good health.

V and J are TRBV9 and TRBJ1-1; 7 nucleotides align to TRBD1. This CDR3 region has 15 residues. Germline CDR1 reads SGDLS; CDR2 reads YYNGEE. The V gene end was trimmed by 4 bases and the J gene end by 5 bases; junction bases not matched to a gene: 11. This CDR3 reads CASSSAEGAGTEAFF. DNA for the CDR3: TGTGCCAGCAGCTCCGCCGAGGGGGCCGGAACTGAAGCTTTCTTT.

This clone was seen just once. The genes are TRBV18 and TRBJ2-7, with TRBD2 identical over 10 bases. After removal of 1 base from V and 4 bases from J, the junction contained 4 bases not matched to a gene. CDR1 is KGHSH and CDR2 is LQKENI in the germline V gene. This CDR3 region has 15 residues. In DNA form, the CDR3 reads TGTGCCAGCTCACCACAGGCTAGCGGGAGTTACGAGCAGTACTTC. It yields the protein CASSPQASGSYEQYF.

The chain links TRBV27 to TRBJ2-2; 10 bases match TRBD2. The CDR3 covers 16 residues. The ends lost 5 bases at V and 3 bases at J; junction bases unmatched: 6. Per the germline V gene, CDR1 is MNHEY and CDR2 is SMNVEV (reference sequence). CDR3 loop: CASSKIAGGYTGELFF. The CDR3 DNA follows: TGTGCCAGCAGTAAAATAGCGGGAGGCTACACCGGGGAGCTGTTTTTT.

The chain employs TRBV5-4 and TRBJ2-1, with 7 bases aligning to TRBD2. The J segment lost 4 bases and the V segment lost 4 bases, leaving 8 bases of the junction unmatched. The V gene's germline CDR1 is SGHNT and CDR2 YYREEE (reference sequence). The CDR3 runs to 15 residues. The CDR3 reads CASSPVGGNYNEQFF. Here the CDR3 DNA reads TGTGCCAGCAGCCCGGTCGGGGGGAATTACAATGAGCAGTTCTTC.

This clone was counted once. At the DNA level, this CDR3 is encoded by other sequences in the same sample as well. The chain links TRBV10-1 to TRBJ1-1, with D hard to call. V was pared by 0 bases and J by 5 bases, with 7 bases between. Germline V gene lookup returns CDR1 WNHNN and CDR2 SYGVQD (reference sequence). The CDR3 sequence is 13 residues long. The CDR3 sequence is CASSESGRTEAFF. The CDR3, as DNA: TGCGCCAGCAGTGAGTCCGGTAGAACTGAAGCTTTCTTT.

Here the CDR3 DNA reads TGTGCCAGCAGCTTTACAAGGGAGTCGGGTGAGCAGTTCTTC. Translation: CASSFTRESGEQFF. The chain joins TRBV11-3 to TRBJ2-1; D possibly corresponds to TRBD2 (5 bases). V lost 3 bases, J lost 9 bases, and 15 bases lay in between. This CDR3 spans 14 amino acids. In germline, CDR1 is SGHNT, CDR2 YENEEA.

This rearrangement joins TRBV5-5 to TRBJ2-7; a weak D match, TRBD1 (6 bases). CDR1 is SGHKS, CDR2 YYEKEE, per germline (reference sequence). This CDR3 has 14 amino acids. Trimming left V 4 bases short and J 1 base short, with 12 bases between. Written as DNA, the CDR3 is TGTGCCAGCAGCCTTGGACAGTTTTCCTACGAGCAGTACTTC. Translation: CASSLGQFSYEQYF.

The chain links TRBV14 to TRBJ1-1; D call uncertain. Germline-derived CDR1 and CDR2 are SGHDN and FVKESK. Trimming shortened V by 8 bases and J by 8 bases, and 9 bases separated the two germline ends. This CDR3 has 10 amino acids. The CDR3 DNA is TGTGCCAGCTCGGCTAGAGAAGCTTTCTTT. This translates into CASSAREAFF.

The CDR3 DNA sequence: TGTGCCAGCAGCCTGACACATGAGCAGTTCTTC. Its translation: CASSLTHEQFF. The V call is TRBV7-9, the J call TRBJ2-1, with no clear D. This CDR3 is 11 amino acids long. V gave up 5 bases and J gave up 8 bases, with 7 bases separating them. Germline CDR1 reads SEHNR; CDR2 reads FQNEAQ (reference sequence).